A selection of T cell receptor beta chains follows, all from one sample in a study of blood T cells in healthy people across ages. TCRdb recomputed calls from the 5' RACE reads with MiXCR, one row per CDR3 protein. The repertoire holds hundreds of thousands of distinct CDR3 sequences, with roughly 20% as singletons. What was sequenced was blood. These receptor sequences come from a man between 65 and 85 years old in good health. Both conserved end residues are part of each CDR3. Clone size appears in some rows only: once, few, many, or a class for an expanded clone.

j_call v_call cdr3_length clone_size cdr3_aa
TRBJ1-1 TRBV29-1 12 - CSVSTGYTEAFF
TRBJ2-1 TRBV13 14 - CASSLRGRDNEQFF
TRBJ1-6 TRBV7-2 13 few CASGLGGNSPLHF
- TRBV2 18 - CASITWTSGMVPIREQFF
TRBJ1-2 TRBV5-1 14 - CASSLESDLDGYTF
TRBJ2-5 TRBV6-5 14 - CASSRGLEQETQYF
TRBJ2-3 TRBV7-3 12 - CASSSDADTQYF
TRBJ2-7 TRBV5-6 14 - CASSFFGSYYEQYF
TRBJ2-7 TRBV2 14 few CASSGQGHTYEQYF
TRBJ2-3 TRBV5-1 13 few CASSLTSHDTQYF
TRBJ2-3 TRBV3-1 14 - CASSQGGRGDTQYF
TRBJ2-5 TRBV20-1 12 few CSALAGVETQYF
- TRBV5-5 13 - CASSFGGTYGQYF
TRBJ2-3 TRBV29-1 11 - CSTRGGDTQYF
TRBJ2-5 TRBV28 12 few CASNLRFGAQYF
TRBJ2-3 TRBV10-3 14 - CAISELIPTDTQYF
TRBJ2-1 TRBV20-1 15 - CSAHVRALVYNEQFF
TRBJ2-4 TRBV2 19 many CASSMGDRDGIWTKNIQYF
TRBJ1-4 TRBV28 13 - CASRTPTNEKLFF
TRBJ2-7 TRBV6-6 13 few CASSYPDVGEQYF
TRBJ2-5 TRBV9 13 many CASSVTDQETQYF
- TRBV7-3 13 few CASSHGRFREQFF
TRBJ1-2 TRBV27 15 - CASSNPDRSRDGYTF
TRBJ1-3 TRBV5-1 16 - CASSPTSLSSGNTIYF
TRBJ2-5 TRBV5-8 16 few CASSWGRALYQETQYF
TRBJ2-5 TRBV29-1 12 many CSALTAQETQYF
TRBJ2-5 TRBV5-1 12 - CASSNVQETQYF
- TRBV20-1 14 few CSALTQRVNNEQFF
- TRBV10-3 13 - CAISEGVLYEQYF
TRBJ2-7 TRBV3-1 15 few CASSQDPGATYEQYF